The 12 T cell receptor beta chains listed next were all sequenced from one sample in a study of T cells in Graves' hyperthyroidism and ophthalmopathy. TCR beta CDR3 regions were amplified from RNA transcripts. In the first-round RT-PCR of the TCR CDR3, the HTBI primer set was used. TCRdb recomputed calls from the multiplex PCR reads with MiXCR, one row per CDR3 protein. There are around 350,000 distinct CDR3 sequences in the sample; 15% to 19% occur only once, and 25% to 30% lies in the top ten. Sequencing input: blood. These receptors came from a woman aged 18-29 years with Graves' hyperthyroidism that later progressed to Graves' ophthalmopathy.

This clonotype has a handful of counts. This chain uses TRBV6-1 with TRBJ2-7, with D possibly TRBD2 on 5 matching bases. There are 13 residues in the CDR3. The germline V gene encodes CDR1 MNHNS and CDR2 SASEGT. V lost 7 bases to trimming and J lost 5 bases, with 15 bases between them. CDR3 in amino acids: CASMWAGENEQYF. The CDR3 coding sequence is TGTGCCAGCATGTGGGCGGGTGAGAACGAGCAGTACTTC.

This clonotype was detected ten times or more. The J gene is TRBJ2-3, the V gene TRBV6-1; D not resolved. The V end lost 7 bases, the J end lost 4 bases, and 12 bases lay between the germline ends. Per germline, CDR1 MNHNS and CDR2 SASEGT. This CDR3 is 13 amino acids long. CDR3 in DNA: TGTGCCAGCACCCATCGTCTGGCAGATACGCAGTATTTT. Translation: CASTHRLADTQYF.

The chain uses TRBV11-3 and TRBJ2-1, with D hard to call. The CDR3 is 13 amino acids. Trimming took 5 bases from V and 5 from J, leaving 10 bases between them. Germline CDR1 SGHNT, CDR2 YENEEA. CDR3 DNA sequence: TGTGCCAGCAGCACCCGACTCAACAATGAGCAGTTCTTC. This encodes CASSTRLNNEQFF.

This clonotype has at least ten counts. This chain joins TRBV28 and TRBJ2-7; D may be TRBD1 (8 bases). CDR3 size: 15 residues. V was cut by 5 bases and J by 0 bases, with 14 bases left in between. From germline, CDR1 is MDHEN and CDR2 SYDVKM. CDR3 residues: CASSPYRGGSYEQYF. The CDR3 region has the DNA TGTGCCAGCAGTCCTTACAGGGGGGGCTCCTACGAGCAGTACTTC.

This clonotype was detected only once. The V call is TRBV5-4, the J call TRBJ2-3; D tentatively reads TRBD1 or TRBD2 (5 bases each). Between the trimmed V and J ends, which lost 4 bases and 6 bases, there was a span of 15 bases. CDR3 size: 14 residues. CDR1 is SGHNT, CDR2 YYREEE, per germline (reference sequence). The CDR3 coding sequence is TGTGCCAGCAGCCGCGAGGGGTTCCGGGATACGCAGTATTTT. Amino acid sequence: CASSREGFRDTQYF.

This clonotype was detected many times. The chain is built from TRBV20-1 and TRBJ2-7; either TRBD1 or TRBD2 may supply D (5 bases each). The CDR3 totals 17 residues. The germline CDR1 and CDR2 sequences are DFQATT and SNEGSKA (reference sequence). The V end lost 2 bases, the J end lost 5 bases, and 25 bases lay between the germline ends. The CDR3 here is CSARSPWAGTLGDEQYF. The CDR3 DNA follows: TGCAGTGCTAGATCACCCTGGGCCGGGACCCTAGGCGACGAGCAGTACTTC.

This clonotype was observed at least ten times. The rearrangement joins TRBV5-6 to TRBJ2-5; TRBD2 is a possible D gene (5 bases). Trimming pared 3 bases from V and 5 bases from J, leaving 17 bases between. This CDR3 has 15 amino acids. The V gene's germline CDR1 is SGHDT and CDR2 YYEEEE. For the CDR3, the DNA is TGTGCCAGCAGCTACCTTGAGGGCATTTGGGAGACCCAGTACTTC. Residues: CASSYLEGIWETQYF.

This clonotype appeared a few times. The V gene is TRBV24-1, the J gene TRBJ2-1; 10 bases match TRBD1. V was pared by 4 bases and J by 3 bases, with 5 bases of the junction left unmatched. Germline-derived CDR1 and CDR2 are KGHDR and SFDVKD. The CDR3 contains 16 residues. Here the CDR3 DNA reads TGTGCCACCAGTGACGCGACAGGGGGCTTCTACAATGAGCAGTTCTTC. Translation: CATSDATGGFYNEQFF.

This clonotype has more than one count but fewer than ten. V gene TRBV24-1 combines with J gene TRBJ1-1; no definite D call. Germline lookup yields CDR1 KGHDR and CDR2 SFDVKD. This CDR3 comprises 13 residues. Trimming removed 5 bases from V and 8 bases from J, with 14 bases in between. DNA of the CDR3: TGTGCCACCAGTGGCAGACATGGCAGCGAAGCTTTCTTT. This translates into CATSGRHGSEAFF.

The J gene is TRBJ1-5, the V gene TRBV20-1; TRBD1 agrees at 8 bases. V was clipped by 0 bases and J by 6 bases; unmatched bases: 7. Germline CDR1 reads DFQATT; CDR2 reads SNEGSKA (reference sequence). The CDR3 consists of 15 residues. The CDR3 nucleotides are TGCAGTGCTAGAGAACAGGGGGGGAAGAGTCAGCCCCAGCATTTT. It is translated as CSAREQGGKSQPQHF.

This clonotype has a count of ten or more. The gene calls are TRBV10-3 and TRBJ2-1; no firm D call. CDR1 ENHRY and CDR2 SYGVKD come from the germline V gene. CDR3 length: 15 residues. V was trimmed by 4 bases and J by 2 bases, leaving 12 bases between them. The CDR3 sequence is CAISGTPPTYNEQFF. The CDR3 coding sequence is TGTGCCATCAGTGGGACGCCGCCCACCTACAATGAGCAGTTCTTC.

The chain recombines TRBV20-1 with TRBJ2-5; TRBD1 matches 8 bases. Germline V gene data show CDR1 as DFQATT and CDR2 as SNEGSKA (reference sequence). V lost 6 bases to trimming and J lost 4 bases; unmatched junction nucleotides: 7. The CDR3 consists of 13 residues. CDR3 DNA: TGCAGTGCCAGCAGGGGGCGCGTAGAGACCCAGTACTTC. As protein: CSASRGRVETQYF.